The present TCR beta chain was sequenced within a study of blood T cell repertoires in COVID-19 (dated by TCRdb to about 2020). Regarding the complete study: The collaborator samples originated in the United States, Italy and Spain and spanned the acute and convalescent phases of COVID-19. The prospective study material was composed of cDNA or gDNA derived from T cells, B-cell-depleted T cells, or PBMCs. A de-identified subject ID, COVID-19 status, age in years and sex were almost always included in the sample metadata. The samples were drawn from the first 160 participants of the ongoing ImmuneRACE study and from 950 to 1,500 subjects provided by 6 global collaborators. Subjects who had been exposed to COVID-19, were actively infected with it, or had recovered from it provided the deeply sampled blood TCRbeta repertoires that made up the dataset. HLA class I and class II types, where available, came from metadata supplied by the sample provider rather than from assay-based typing. A freely available public database, intended as a resource for researchers studying the immune response to SARS-CoV-2, is where the repertoires were released.

With regard to this clone: This clone's antigen is unknown. No base qualities exist here, and no much larger clone lies one base off it.

The immunoSEQ Assay, a bias-controlled multiplex PCR, was used to amplify TCRbeta CDR3 regions from genomic DNA. As for the authors' bioinformatics: The number of nucleated cells in each sample was estimated from the amplification of reference gene primers within the assay. To quantify the absolute abundance of each unique TCRbeta CDR3 rearrangement, sequence reads were collapsed and filtered. Productive Simpson clonality was computed per sample as the square root of Simpson's diversity index over productive rearrangements. TCRdb obtained this table from immuneACCESS and retained in-frame rearrangements with V and J assigned. These tables miss some clones; where compared with another copy, unresolved V genes account for less than half of the shortfall, and the remainder is unexplained. V and J calls plus clone size are reproduced from that table; the DNA served to infer D and trimming. This sample holds about 290,000 clones; about 82% were observed only once. The ten largest make up less than 4.5% of the sample.

Each collaborating institution followed its own protocols to collect whole blood in K2EDTA tubes. Collaborator samples were shipped for TCRbeta analysis as frozen whole blood, isolated PBMCs, or DNA extracted from either sample type. General study outcomes and caveats: The quantity of clinical and demographic metadata differed by source and by participant and was supplied without curation.

The cysteine opens and the phenylalanine closes a CDR3 of 12 amino acids. Kept here is only the CDR3 DNA, which spans 36 bases and is read in frame from base 1. V was cut back by 6 bases and J by 7 bases, leaving a gap of 10 bases between them. The chain was built from TRBV12-3 or TRBV12-4 and TRBJ2-4, and possibly TRBD2, on 6 matching bases. The sequence was collected from a woman aged 45-59 years with active or convalescent COVID-19. Sequenced: peripheral blood. The CDR3 reads CASSRGKNIQYF. The nucleotide sequence is given as TGTGCCAGCAGCCGCGGGAAGAACATTCAGTACTTC.